The next 26 T cell receptor beta chains were all read from a single sample in a study of shared clonotypes between healthy human individuals. Using immunoSEQ multiplex PCR, the repertoire was profiled, and TCRdb retains in-frame clones only, with some absent. The sample lists about 710,000 clones, around 73% occurring once. Sequencing was done on a sample of memory CD4+ T cells sorted from blood. Subset specified: CD45RA-negative fraction. The source is a woman under 40 in good health.

The sample holds a few counts of this clone. The chain links TRBV5-1 to TRBJ2-5; D is possibly TRBD2 (5 bases). V was clipped by 3 bases and J by 4 bases, with 19 bases between them. Per the germline V gene, CDR1 is SGHRS and CDR2 is YFSETQ. CDR3 length: 16 residues. The CDR3 region has the DNA TGCGCCAGCAGCTCGAGAATTTCTAGCCCCGGAGAGACCCAGTACTTC. Translation: CASSSRISSPGETQYF.

This clone was seen a single time. This chain uses TRBV5-6 with TRBJ2-7; 11 bases are a match to TRBD2. This CDR3 region has 15 residues. Germline CDR1 and CDR2: SGHDT and YYEEEE. V lost 4 bases, J lost 6 bases, and 9 bases stayed unmatched. Here the CDR3 DNA reads TGTGCCAGCAGCCTAAATAGACTAGCGGGAAGCGAGCAGTACTTC. It yields the protein CASSLNRLAGSEQYF.

V is TRBV10-2 and J is TRBJ2-7, with TRBD1 matching 10 bases. V was clipped by 3 bases and J by 6 bases; unmatched bases: 8. This CDR3 is built from 15 residues. Germline-derived CDR1 and CDR2 are WSHSY and SAAADI. The CDR3 bases are TGCGCCAGCAGTGATCAGGGACAGGGGAAGGGCGAGCAGTACTTC. Translation gives CASSDQGQGKGEQYF.

This clone was seen once. The chain joins TRBV11-2 to TRBJ2-1, with TRBD1 as a possible D gene (6 bases). This CDR3 has 14 amino acids. Trimming took 8 bases from V and 5 from J, leaving 16 bases between them. CDR1 is SGHAT and CDR2 is FQNNGV in the germline V gene. CDR3 region: CASSLGTSNNEQFF. CDR3 in DNA: TGTGCCAGCTCCCTCGGGACATCAAACAATGAGCAGTTCTTC.

This sequence joins TRBV5-1 and TRBJ1-2; 8 nucleotides match TRBD1. The ends lost 4 bases at V and 7 bases at J; junction bases unmatched: 6. The CDR3 spans 13 residues. Germline CDR1 reads SGHRS; CDR2 reads YFSETQ. In DNA form, the CDR3 reads TGCGCCAGCAGCCCAGACAGGGGCCCTGGCTACACCTTC. Translating gives CASSPDRGPGYTF.

This clone has only a few counts. V usage is TRBV18 and J usage is TRBJ2-7, with D possibly TRBD2 on 6 matching bases. The CDR3 is made up of 18 amino acids. Germline CDR1 reads KGHSH; CDR2 reads LQKENI. The ends were cut back, 6 bases at V and 1 base at J, with 25 bases in the middle. The CDR3, as DNA: TGTGCCAGCTCGCCCAGCCTTGGGGCCGGGGGAAGATCCTACGAGCAGTACTTC. Translation: CASSPSLGAGGRSYEQYF.

The V gene is TRBV6-6, the J gene TRBJ2-2, with 7 positions matching TRBD1. This CDR3 comprises 16 residues. CDR1 and CDR2 from the germline V gene are MNHNY and SVGAGI (reference sequence). Trimming removed 2 bases from V and 1 base from J; junction bases left unmatched: 4. The chain's CDR3 is CASSYPGQMNTGELFF. As DNA, the CDR3 is TGTGCCAGCAGTTACCCGGGACAGATGAACACCGGGGAGCTGTTTTTT.

The rearrangement joins TRBV11-2 to TRBJ2-3, with D unclear. This CDR3 has 17 amino acids. V was trimmed by 1 base and J by 0 bases, leaving 14 bases between them. Germline V lookup: CDR1 SGHAT, CDR2 FQNNGV. The chain's CDR3 is CASSLGTLGISTDTQYF. The CDR3 DNA follows: TGTGCCAGCAGCTTAGGGACCCTGGGGATTAGCACAGATACGCAGTATTTT.

The genes are TRBV9 and TRBJ2-7; D assignment may be TRBD1 or TRBD2 (7 bases each). Germline V gene data show CDR1 as SGDLS and CDR2 as YYNGEE. The CDR3 sequence is 15 residues long. With 2 bases removed from V and 3 bases from J, the gap between germline ends came to 15 bases. This chain's CDR3 is CASSVGEGAFYEQYF. As DNA, the CDR3 is TGTGCCAGCAGCGTGGGGGAGGGGGCTTTCTACGAGCAGTACTTC.

The chain combines TRBV5-5 with TRBJ2-5; no definite D call. Germline CDR1 is SGHKS and CDR2 is YYEKEE (reference sequence). The CDR3 is 14 amino acids. The V end was cut by 3 bases, the J end by 2 bases, with 11 bases between. In DNA, the CDR3 is TGTGCCAGCAGCTCCTCGGACGGGCAAGAGACCCAGTACTTC. It specifies CASSSSDGQETQYF.

The chain is built from TRBV2 and TRBJ2-1; possible D gene TRBD2, 5 bases. The germline CDR1 and CDR2 sequences are SNHLY and FYNNEI. V shed 0 bases and J shed 9 bases, with 21 bases lying between them. The CDR3 is 17 amino acids. CDR3 residues: CASSEALIVRVAGEQFF. DNA of the CDR3: TGTGCCAGCAGTGAAGCGCTTATAGTGCGGGTTGCGGGTGAGCAGTTCTTC.

The chain links TRBV20-1 to TRBJ1-1; D uncertain. The CDR3 sequence is 11 residues long. V dropped 3 bases and J dropped 3 bases, with 5 bases sitting between them. Germline V gene sequence: CDR1 DFQATT, CDR2 SNEGSKA (reference sequence). CDR3: CSASKYTEAFF. CDR3 DNA sequence: TGCAGTGCTAGTAAGTACACTGAAGCTTTCTTT.

This chain links TRBV6-5 with TRBJ1-5, with D unresolved. The length of the CDR3 is 14 residues. The V end was cut by 2 bases, the J end by 7 bases, with 12 bases between. CDR1 and CDR2 from the germline V gene are MNHEY and SVGAGI. The CDR3 region has the DNA TGTGCCAGCAGTTACACGGACTCTTTACAGCCCCAGCATTTT. Translation: CASSYTDSLQPQHF.

This clone was detected once. This chain uses TRBV28 with TRBJ2-7, with D maybe TRBD1 (5 bases). The germline V gene has CDR1 MDHEN and CDR2 SYDVKM. V dropped 2 bases and J dropped 4 bases, with 12 bases sitting between them. CDR3 length equals 14 residues. The CDR3 bases are TGTGCCAGCAGTTTACCGACAGAAAAGTACGAGCAGTACTTC. As protein: CASSLPTEKYEQYF.

V is TRBV7-8 and J is TRBJ2-4, with 11 bases lining up with TRBD1. Germline CDR1 and CDR2: SGHVS and FQNEAQ. This CDR3 is 16 amino acids long. Losses at the gene ends were 4 bases for V and 7 bases for J; bases not matched to a gene: 9. This CDR3 reads CASSSYKDRGRNIQYF. CDR3 bases: TGTGCCAGCAGCTCCTACAAGGACAGGGGGCGTAACATTCAGTACTTC.

V gene TRBV11-2 combines with J gene TRBJ1-1, with a tentative D call TRBD1 (5 bases). Germline CDR1 and CDR2: SGHAT and FQNNGV. The CDR3 consists of 14 residues. The germline V and J ends were trimmed by 5 bases and 3 bases, with 13 bases remaining between them. The CDR3 spells CASSPLGTHTEAFF. CDR3 nucleotide sequence: TGTGCCAGCAGCCCCCTAGGGACCCACACTGAAGCTTTCTTT.

The genes are TRBV5-1 and TRBJ2-7; the D is unclear. Trimming stripped 4 bases from V and 6 bases from J, with 23 bases between. Germline CDR1 SGHRS, CDR2 YFSETQ. The CDR3 runs to 16 residues. The CDR3, as DNA: TGCGCCAGCAGCCCCTCGGCGGCTCGGATCGCCTCCGAGCAGTACTTC. This codes for CASSPSAARIASEQYF.

The gene calls are TRBV5-8 and TRBJ1-1, with D hard to call. V lost 1 base and J lost 0, with 4 bases in between. This CDR3 has 13 residues. CDR1 is SGHTS, CDR2 YDEGEE, per germline. The CDR3, as DNA: TGTGCCAGCAGCTTGAGGGTGAACACTGAAGCTTTCTTT. Its translation is CASSLRVNTEAFF.

The genes are TRBV5-1 and TRBJ1-1, with D possibly being TRBD1 (6 bases). CDR3 size: 15 residues. The germline gives CDR1 SGHRS, CDR2 YFSETQ. Trimming pared 0 bases from V and 7 bases from J, leaving 16 bases between. For the CDR3, the DNA is TGCGCCAGCAGCTTGGCTGCCGGGGGGCAGGGTGAAGCTTTCTTT. Protein product: CASSLAAGGQGEAFF.

This chain uses TRBV5-8 with TRBJ2-3; 10 nucleotides match TRBD1. V dropped 4 bases and J dropped 1; count of bases not matched to a gene: 3. The CDR3 contains 15 residues. Per the germline V gene, CDR1 is SGHTS and CDR2 is YDEGEE. The CDR3 sequence: CASSRDRGGTDTQYF. The DNA for the CDR3 is TGTGCCAGCAGCAGGGACAGGGGAGGCACAGATACGCAGTATTTT.

This clone was seen only a few times. The chain couples TRBV2 to TRBJ1-2, with 7 bases that match TRBD1. This CDR3 has 15 residues. Per germline, CDR1 SNHLY and CDR2 FYNNEI. The V and J ends lost 9 bases and 2 bases, in that order; junction bases with no gene match: 12. The CDR3 nucleotides read TGTGCCAGTCCTACAAGTGGGGGACAGAACTATGGCTACACCTTC. The encoded protein is CASPTSGGQNYGYTF.

This chain connects TRBV9 to TRBJ2-5; D remains ambiguous. V was shortened by 3 bases and J by 7 bases, with 19 bases between the two germline ends. This CDR3 region has 15 residues. CDR1 is SGDLS, CDR2 YYNGEE, per germline. The CDR3 loop reads CASSGSWQTARTQYF. The CDR3 bases are TGTGCCAGCAGCGGCAGTTGGCAGACGGCGAGGACCCAGTACTTC. The variable domain in full, completed from reference TRBV9 and TRBJ2-5, reads DSGVTQTPKHLITATGQRVTLRCSPRSGDLSVYWYQQSLDQGLQFLIQYYNGEERAKGNILERFSAQQFPDLHSELNLSSLELGDSALYFCASSGSWQTARTQYFGPGTRLLVL.

J is TRBJ2-5 and V is TRBV18, with TRBD2 matching over 7 bases. The V gene's germline CDR1 is KGHSH and CDR2 LQKENI. With V trimmed by 6 bases and J by 1 base, 2 bases remained unmatched. The CDR3 consists of 13 residues. CDR3 loop: CASSSGIQETQYF. The CDR3 DNA reads TGTGCCAGCTCCAGCGGGATCCAAGAGACCCAGTACTTC. Full variable domain (missing parts from reference TRBV18 and TRBJ2-5): NAGVMQNPRHLVRRRGQEARLRCSPMKGHSHVYWYRQLPEEGLKFMVYLQKENIIDESGMPKERFSAEFPKEGPSILRIQQVVRGDSAAYFCASSSGIQETQYFGPGTRLLVL.

The chain recombines TRBV19 with TRBJ1-3; D is uncertain. CDR3 length equals 14 residues. CDR1 and CDR2 (germline): LNHDA, SQIVND (reference sequence). V lost 7 bases to trimming and J lost 1 base, with 11 bases between them. The CDR3 is CASTTWASGNTIYF. DNA for the CDR3: TGTGCCAGTACCACATGGGCGTCTGGAAACACCATATATTTT.

As regards this clone: Other nucleotide sequences from this sample produce the same CDR3. The V and J genes are TRBV2 and TRBJ2-7, with 13 bases aligning to TRBD2. CDR3 size: 15 residues. V trimming: 4 bases; J trimming: 3 bases; junction bases outside the gene matches: 3. Germline V gene sequence: CDR1 SNHLY, CDR2 FYNNEI. The CDR3 loop reads CASSVGTSGVYEQYF. The CDR3 nucleotides are TGTGCCAGCAGTGTAGGGACTAGCGGGGTCTACGAGCAGTACTTC. Full variable domain (rest looked up from reference TRBV2 and TRBJ2-7): EPEVTQTPSHQVTQMGQEVILRCVPISNHLYFYWYRQILGQKVEFLVSFYNNEISEKSEIFDDQFSVERPDGSNFTLKIRSTKLEDSAMYFCASSVGTSGVYEQYFGPGTRLTVT.

The chain carries TRBV19 and TRBJ1-5; D is unclear. With 3 bases removed from V and 1 base from J, the gap between germline ends came to 7 bases. The CDR3 consists of 14 residues. Germline V gives CDR1 LNHDA, CDR2 SQIVND (reference sequence). CDR3 DNA: TGTGCCAGTAGTATGTCCGGGAGCAATCAGCCCCAGCATTTT. Protein sequence: CASSMSGSNQPQHF.